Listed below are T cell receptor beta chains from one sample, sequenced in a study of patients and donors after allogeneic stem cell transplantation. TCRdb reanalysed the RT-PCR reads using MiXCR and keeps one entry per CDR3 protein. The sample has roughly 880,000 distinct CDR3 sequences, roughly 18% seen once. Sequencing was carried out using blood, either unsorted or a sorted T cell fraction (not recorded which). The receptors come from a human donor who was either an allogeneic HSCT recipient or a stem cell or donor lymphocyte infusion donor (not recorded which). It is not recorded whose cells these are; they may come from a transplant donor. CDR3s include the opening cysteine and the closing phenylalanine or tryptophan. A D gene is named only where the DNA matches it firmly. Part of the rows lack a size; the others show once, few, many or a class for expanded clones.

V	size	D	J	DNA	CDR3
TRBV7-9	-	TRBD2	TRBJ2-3	TGTGCCAGCAGCTTGATAGCGGGAAGCATAGATACGCAGTATTTT	CASSLIAGSIDTQYF
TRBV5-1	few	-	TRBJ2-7	TGCGCCAGCAGCTTGTACGGGAGAGACTACGAGCAGTACTTC	CASSLYGRDYEQYF
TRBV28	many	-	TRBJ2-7	TGTGCCAGCAACCGGGCGGATAGCTCCTACGAGCAGTACTTC	CASNRADSSYEQYF
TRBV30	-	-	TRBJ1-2	TGTGCCTGGAGTTCGACTCCTTCCACCTTC	CAWSSTPSTF
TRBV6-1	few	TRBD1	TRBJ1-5	TGTGCCAGCAGAAACAGGGGAGCAGGCAATCAGCCCCAGCATTTT	CASRNRGAGNQPQHF
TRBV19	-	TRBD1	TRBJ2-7	TGTGCCAGTAGTGCCCCGGGACAGGGGGCTTTCGAGCAGTACTTC	CASSAPGQGAFEQYF
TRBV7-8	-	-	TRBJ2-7	TGTGCCAGCAGCTTAGCGGGAGCAAGTCACGAGCAGTACTTC	CASSLAGASHEQYF
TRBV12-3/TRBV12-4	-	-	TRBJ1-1	TGTGCCAGCAGTTTAGAGGGGGGATCCCCTTTCTTT	CASSLEGGSPFF
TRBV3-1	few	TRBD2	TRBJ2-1	TGTGCCAGCAGCACGGGACTAGCGGGTTACAATGAGCAGTTCTTC	CASSTGLAGYNEQFF
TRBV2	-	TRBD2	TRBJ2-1	TGTGCCAGCACGGTTGGGGGGAGGGCCCTAGGTGAGCAGTTCTTC	CASTVGGRALGEQFF
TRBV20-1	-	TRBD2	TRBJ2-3	TGCACAACTATAGCGGGGGCCCAAGCTCGCACAGATACGCAGTATTTT	CTTIAGAQARTDTQYF
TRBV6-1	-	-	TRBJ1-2	TGTGCCAGCAGTGAAGCTCAGGGTCCTGGCTATGGCTACACCTTC	CASSEAQGPGYGYTF
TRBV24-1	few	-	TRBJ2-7	TGTGCCACCAGTAGAGGGGTAGGCGACGAGCAGTACTTC	CATSRGVGDEQYF
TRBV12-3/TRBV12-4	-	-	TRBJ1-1	TGTGCCAGCAGCCCTAGTAAAAGATGGACTGAAGCTTTCTTT	CASSPSKRWTEAFF
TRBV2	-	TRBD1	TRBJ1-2	TGTGCCAGCAGTGGGACAGGGGTCTACTATGGCTACACCTTC	CASSGTGVYYGYTF
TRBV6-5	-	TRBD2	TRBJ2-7	TGTGCCAGCAGTTATAGGGGACTACCCGGGGACTACGAGCAGTACTTC	CASSYRGLPGDYEQYF
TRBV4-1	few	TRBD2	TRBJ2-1	TGCGCCAGCAGCCTCGTCAGCGGGAGGGCGATCTACAATGAGCAGTTCTTC	CASSLVSGRAIYNEQFF
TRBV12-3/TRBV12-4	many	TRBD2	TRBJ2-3	TGTGCCAGCAGTTCCGGGACTAGTCCTAGCACAGATACGCAGTATTTT	CASSSGTSPSTDTQYF
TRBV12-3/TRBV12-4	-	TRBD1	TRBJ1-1	TGTGCCAGCAGTTTATTGGCAGGGGGCAAGAACACTGAAGCTTTCTTT	CASSLLAGGKNTEAFF
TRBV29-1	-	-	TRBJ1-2	TGCAGCGTTTTAGTCTCGTACGGCTACACCTTC	CSVLVSYGYTF
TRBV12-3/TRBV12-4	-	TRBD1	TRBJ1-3	TGTGCCAGCAGAACGACAGGGGGAAACACCATATATTTT	CASRTTGGNTIYF
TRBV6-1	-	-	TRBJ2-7	TGTGCCAGCAGTGAAGGCTATTTGGGGGAGCAGTACTTC	CASSEGYLGEQYF
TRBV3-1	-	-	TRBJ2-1	TGTGCCAGCAGCCGACTGACTCCCCTCGGGGACAATGAGCAGTTCTTC	CASSRLTPLGDNEQFF